The next 18 T cell receptor beta chains were all read from a single sample in a study of T-cell reconstitution after alpha-beta-depleted transplantation in children. A TCRbeta library incorporating unique molecular identifiers was prepared. TCRdb itself ran the PCR reads through MiXCR, one entry per CDR3 protein. The sample has about 98,000 distinct CDR3 sequences, more than 20% seen once. The input for sequencing was PBMCs, taken before TCRalphabeta/CD19-depleted stem cell transplant. The source is a boy between 2 and 10 years old with acute lymphoblastic leukemia, due to receive a stem cell transplant.

V gene TRBV7-9 combines with J gene TRBJ2-5, with D unresolved. The V end lost 5 bases, the J end lost 6 bases, and 19 bases lay between the germline ends. Looked up from germline, CDR1 is SEHNR and CDR2 is FQNEAQ (reference sequence). CDR3 length: 15 amino acids. In DNA form, the CDR3 reads TGTGCCAGCAGCCGCGGAGACAACTCCTTGAAGACCCAGTACTTC. Encoded protein: CASSRGDNSLKTQYF.

This clonotype has only a few counts. This chain uses TRBV27 with TRBJ2-7; D gene ambiguous. V dropped 0 bases and J dropped 3 bases, with 15 bases sitting between them. Per the germline V gene, CDR1 is MNHEY and CDR2 is SMNVEV (reference sequence). The CDR3 has 16 residues. The CDR3 nucleotides are TGTGCCAGCAGTTTATCGGGAAGAAGAGAGGACTACGAGCAGTACTTC. Its translation is CASSLSGRREDYEQYF.

This clonotype has more than one count but fewer than ten. This rearrangement joins TRBV15 to TRBJ2-7, with D perhaps TRBD2 (6 bases). Looked up from germline, CDR1 is LNHNV and CDR2 is YYDKDF (reference sequence). Trimming left V 4 bases short and J 5 bases short, with 18 bases between. This CDR3 has 15 residues. CDR3 amino acids: CATSTGGARLNEQYF. CDR3 coding DNA: TGTGCCACCAGCACCGGAGGGGCCCGGTTAAACGAGCAGTACTTC.

The V gene is TRBV2, the J gene TRBJ2-2, with 9 bases matching TRBD2. CDR1 is SNHLY, CDR2 FYNNEI, per germline. Trimming took 10 bases from V and 4 from J; bases not matched to a gene: 4. The CDR3 consists of 13 residues. CDR3 region: CATGLAFTGELFF. CDR3 sequence (DNA): TGTGCCACAGGACTAGCGTTCACCGGGGAGCTGTTTTTT.

A few counts support this clonotype. The chain uses TRBV5-6 and TRBJ2-5, with no clear D. Trimming left V 2 bases short and J 4 bases short, with 18 bases between. The CDR3 is 16 residues long. Germline loops: CDR1 SGHDT, CDR2 YYEEEE. CDR3 DNA sequence: TGTGCCAGCAGCTTAAAACAGACGATCGCTAGAGAGACCCAGTACTTC. This encodes CASSLKQTIARETQYF.

The rearrangement joins TRBV4-1 to TRBJ2-1, with D perhaps matching TRBD2 (6 bases). The CDR3 spans 17 residues. V lost 0 bases to trimming and J lost 2 bases, with 14 bases between them. The germline V gene encodes CDR1 MGHRA and CDR2 YSYEKL. The CDR3 coding sequence is TGCGCCAGCAGCCAAGATGGACGGAGGGGCCCCTACAATGAGCAGTTCTTC. Translation: CASSQDGRRGPYNEQFF.

This rearrangement joins TRBV3-1 to TRBJ2-5; weak D call: TRBD1 (6 bases). Trimming removed 0 bases at V and 0 bases at J, with 11 bases between. The V gene's germline CDR1 is LGHDT and CDR2 YNNKEL (reference sequence). The CDR3 sequence is 16 residues long. This CDR3 is CASSQERTVYQETQYF. In DNA, the CDR3 is TGTGCCAGCAGCCAAGAAAGGACAGTTTACCAAGAGACCCAGTACTTC.

Only a few counts were recorded for this clonotype. The V call is TRBV5-1, the J call TRBJ2-5; 9 bases agree with TRBD2. CDR3 length: 17 residues. The ends lost 4 bases at V and 2 bases at J; junction bases unmatched: 12. CDR1 SGHRS and CDR2 YFSETQ come from the germline V gene. CDR3 sequence: CASSPARLAEYQETQYF. In DNA, the CDR3 is TGCGCCAGCAGCCCTGCCCGACTAGCGGAATATCAAGAGACCCAGTACTTC.

The chain combines TRBV18 with TRBJ1-5, with unresolved D. The germline gives CDR1 KGHSH, CDR2 LQKENI. The V end was cut by 3 bases, the J end by 2 bases, with 8 bases between. The CDR3 runs to 14 residues. CDR3 nucleotides: TGTGCCAGCTCACCGTCCCAGGGCAATCAGCCCCAGCATTTT. Protein: CASSPSQGNQPQHF.

This clonotype appeared a few times. The rearrangement joins TRBV2 to TRBJ1-4, with D unclear. CDR3 size: 14 residues. Germline CDR1 and CDR2: SNHLY and FYNNEI. With 8 bases removed from V and 0 bases from J, the gap between germline ends came to 10 bases. CDR3 protein: CASGTEATNEKLFF. The DNA of the CDR3 is TGTGCCAGCGGAACAGAAGCAACTAATGAAAAACTGTTTTTT.

This clonotype was counted at least ten times. The V gene is TRBV7-2, the J gene TRBJ2-5; TRBD2 matches at 9 bases. Unmatched junction bases numbered 10, after V lost 6 bases and J lost 5 bases. Germline V CDR1 and CDR2: SGHTA, FQGNSA. This CDR3 is built from 15 residues. CDR3 sequence: CASSPTSGGLETQYF. The CDR3, as DNA: TGTGCCAGCAGTCCGACTAGCGGAGGATTGGAGACCCAGTACTTC. The whole variable domain, remainder taken from reference TRBV7-2 and TRBJ2-5, is GAGVSQSPSNKVTEKGKDVELRCDPISGHTALYWYRQSLGQGLEFLIYFQGNSAPDKSGLPSDRFSAERTGGSVSTLTIQRTQQEDSAVYLCASSPTSGGLETQYFGPGTRLLVL.

This sequence joins TRBV5-8 and TRBJ2-1, with 8 bases fitting TRBD2. This CDR3 has 14 amino acids. The germline CDR1 and CDR2 sequences are SGHTS and YDEGEE. Trimming cost V 2 bases and J 9 bases; bases outside gene matches: 7. The CDR3 reads CASSFTGGPTEQFF. The CDR3 DNA is TGTGCCAGCAGCTTCACGGGAGGGCCCACTGAGCAGTTCTTC.

This clonotype has only a few counts. The J gene is TRBJ2-6, the V gene TRBV20-1; TRBD2 aligns across 8 bases. This CDR3 is built from 14 residues. CDR1 DFQATT and CDR2 SNEGSKA come from the germline V gene (reference sequence). Losses at the gene ends were 3 bases for V and 15 bases for J; bases not matched to a gene: 13. CDR3: CSASFTSGAPGLTF. The CDR3 DNA sequence: TGCAGTGCTAGCTTTACTAGCGGAGCCCCCGGCCTGACTTTC.

A remark on this clonotype: No DNA is shown, since the ends of the CDR3 on it are uncertain; the CDR3 is the one TCRdb lists. This chain joins TRBV12-3 or TRBV12-4 and TRBJ2-5; TRBD2, the table's D call, lacks a check against the DNA. The CDR3 contains 13 residues when both ends are counted. CDR3 protein: CASSSSAEGTQYF.

This clonotype was counted a single time. The chain couples TRBV6-1 to TRBJ2-7; 9 bases are shared with TRBD2. The CDR3 extends over 15 amino acids. CDR1 and CDR2 (germline): MNHNS, SASEGT. Trimming at V came to 8 bases and at J to 1 base, leaving 9 bases not matched to a gene. CDR3 residues: CASGQTSGYSYEQYF. CDR3 DNA: TGTGCCAGCGGCCAGACTAGCGGATATTCCTACGAGCAGTACTTC.

V and J are TRBV10-2 and TRBJ1-1; D remains ambiguous. Germline V CDR1 and CDR2: WSHSY, SAAADI. CDR3 length equals 13 residues. Between the trimmed V and J ends, which lost 6 bases and 1 base, there was a span of 9 bases. CDR3 DNA: TGCGCCAGCAGGTCAGCCCAGAACACTGAAGCTTTCTTT. Translated: CASRSAQNTEAFF.

This clonotype was counted between two and nine times. The chain carries TRBV9 and TRBJ2-1, with 9 nucleotides matching TRBD2. Germline V gene data show CDR1 as SGDLS and CDR2 as YYNGEE. V dropped 3 bases and J dropped 2; count of bases not matched to a gene: 6. The CDR3 length is 16 residues. CDR3 DNA: TGTGCCAGCAGCGCGAGACTAGCGGAGGCCTACAATGAGCAGTTCTTC. Translated, it gives CASSARLAEAYNEQFF.

This chain links TRBV4-2 with TRBJ1-1; 8 bases are a match to TRBD1. Trimming cost V 3 bases and J 4 bases; bases outside gene matches: 7. Germline assignment: CDR1 LGHNA and CDR2 YNFKEQ. The CDR3 contains 15 residues. The CDR3 reads CASSHEWTGFTEAFF. The DNA of the CDR3 is TGTGCCAGCAGCCACGAGTGGACAGGGTTCACTGAAGCTTTCTTT.